This T cell receptor beta chain was obtained from a study of cytomegalovirus exposure and HLA in healthy donors. Germline CDR1 MGHRA, CDR2 YSYEKL. CDR3 size: 17 residues. V lost 0 bases, J lost 5 bases, and 7 bases stayed unmatched. Notes on the study in general: The likely origin of a cluster of highly shared sequence variants was a sequencing artifact.

Both 60 Vbeta primers and 13 Jbeta primers went into the PCR. Libraries were prepared by immunoSEQ multiplex PCR; TCRdb keeps only in-frame clonotypes and omits some of them. Here the sample spans over 150,000 clones, around 67% being singletons. As regards this clone: What it binds is not known.

The chain has TRBV4-1 and TRBJ2-5; 12 bases are a match to TRBD2. What was sequenced was PBMCs. The source is a woman aged 25 to 39 in good health and CMV-seropositive. The CDR3 reads CASSQEELAGGRETQYF. Here the CDR3 DNA reads TGCGCCAGCAGCCAAGAGGAACTAGCGGGAGGTCGGGAGACCCAGTACTTC.